A selection of T cell receptor beta chains follows, all from one sample in a study of T-cell memory formation after mild COVID-19. From the 5' RACE reads, TCRdb called clonotypes with MiXCR, one entry per CDR3 protein. The sample consists of fewer than 250,000 distinct CDR3 sequences, over 9.5% of them appearing once. Sequencing was performed on PBMCs or a T cell subset sorted from them (not recorded which). These TCRs come from a man aged 18 to 30 who had mild COVID-19 (a few samples of this study predate the infection). Cell type and time point are not known. The CDR3 runs from the conserved cysteine through the conserved F or W. Each record gives: D gene, V gene, CDR3 length, clone size, J gene, CDR3 protein, CDR3 DNA. A D gene is named only where the DNA matches it firmly. Not every row has a clone size; where given, it reads once, few, many or a size class.

>TRBD1|TRBV29-1|15|-|TRBJ2-5
CSVGPGTGFEETQYF
TGCAGCGTTGGTCCCGGGACAGGGTTCGAAGAGACCCAGTACTTC
>-|TRBV11-1|11|few|TRBJ2-1
CASSLDGEQFF
TGTGCCAGCAGCTTGGACGGCGAGCAGTTCTTC
>-|TRBV9|16|-|TRBJ1-2
CASSALPGHGAGGYTF
TGTGCCAGCAGCGCGCTTCCGGGACATGGTGCGGGTGGCTACACCTTC
>-|TRBV15|14|few|TRBJ1-1
CATSRGHRGAEAFF
TGTGCCACCAGCAGGGGACACCGGGGGGCTGAAGCTTTCTTT
>TRBD2|TRBV4-1|16|few|TRBJ2-3
CASSQNPSGSTDTQYF
TGCGCCAGCAGCCAGAACCCTAGCGGAAGCACAGATACGCAGTATTTT
>-|TRBV7-9|13|-|TRBJ1-2
CASSATLDYGYTF
TGTGCCAGCAGCGCCACCCTTGACTATGGCTACACCTTC
>-|TRBV7-3|16|-|TRBJ2-1
CASSLPLGRSYNEQFF
TGTGCCAGCAGCCTCCCCTTGGGCCGATCCTACAATGAGCAGTTCTTC
>-|TRBV7-2|16|-|TRBJ1-5
CASRLTSGDGNQPQHF
TGTGCCAGCAGACTCACGTCCGGGGATGGCAATCAGCCCCAGCATTTT
>TRBD1|TRBV5-4|13|-|TRBJ1-2
CASSATGSEGYTF
TGTGCCAGCAGCGCGACAGGGTCGGAGGGCTACACCTTC
>TRBD1|TRBV12-5|16|-|TRBJ2-1
CASGFVIGTGVDEQFF
TGTGCTAGTGGTTTCGTGATCGGGACAGGGGTCGATGAGCAGTTCTTC
>TRBD1|TRBV12-3/TRBV12-4|14|-|TRBJ1-1
CASRTGTGGTEAFF
TGTGCCAGCAGGACCGGGACAGGGGGCACTGAAGCTTTCTTT
>-|TRBV15|15|few|TRBJ2-3
CATSRDGGKTDTQYF
TGTGCCACCAGCAGAGATGGGGGCAAGACAGATACGCAGTATTTT
>TRBD1|TRBV20-1|15|few|TRBJ1-5
CSAGQTGGGNQPQHF
TGCAGTGCTGGGCAGACAGGGGGCGGCAATCAGCCCCAGCATTTT
>-|TRBV7-2|15|-|TRBJ1-2
CASSLAQGANYGYTF
TGTGCCAGCAGCTTAGCCCAGGGCGCTAACTATGGCTACACCTTC
>-|TRBV12-3/TRBV12-4|13|few|TRBJ2-5
CASSSSAPETQYF
TGTGCCAGCAGTTCGAGCGCACCAGAGACCCAGTACTTC
>TRBD1|TRBV29-1|14|-|TRBJ2-5
CSAQGALYAETQYF
TGCAGTGCCCAGGGGGCCCTTTATGCAGAGACCCAGTACTTC
>-|TRBV7-2|11|few|TRBJ1-2
CAETVNYGYTF
TGTGCCGAAACGGTAAACTATGGCTACACCTTC
>TRBD1|TRBV3-1|18|-|TRBJ1-5
CASSPGTGGLNSNQPQHF
TGTGCCAGCAGTCCCGGGACAGGGGGACTTAATAGCAATCAGCCCCAGCATTTT
>-|TRBV20-1|15|few|TRBJ2-3
CSARARQGGADTQYF
TGCAGTGCTAGAGCCCGACAGGGAGGCGCAGATACGCAGTATTTT
>-|TRBV3-1|15|few|TRBJ1-2
CASSQGGLSNYGYTF
TGTGCCAGCAGCCAAGGCGGACTGTCTAACTATGGCTACACCTTC
>TRBD2|TRBV11-2|14|-|TRBJ2-2
CASGNSAGVGELFF
TGTGCCAGCGGCAATAGCGCGGGGGTCGGGGAGCTGTTTTTT
>TRBD1|TRBV7-8|15|few|TRBJ2-5
CASSPLRQGGETQYF
TGTGCCAGCAGCCCACTCCGACAGGGGGGTGAGACCCAGTACTTC
>TRBD1|TRBV12-3/TRBV12-4|14|many|TRBJ1-5
CASSLTGEGQPQHF
TGTGCCAGCAGTCTAACAGGGGAAGGGCAGCCCCAGCATTTT
>-|TRBV5-1|14|-|TRBJ2-7
CATGRGGGSYEQYF
TGCGCCACCGGCAGGGGCGGGGGATCCTACGAGCAGTACTTC
>-|TRBV11-2|16|-|TRBJ2-1
CASSLDPQDSYNEQFF
TGTGCCAGCAGCTTAGATCCCCAGGACTCCTACAATGAGCAGTTCTTC
>TRBD2|TRBV20-1|15|few|TRBJ2-3
CSAKGTSGGGDTQYF
TGCAGTGCTAAAGGGACTAGCGGGGGAGGAGATACGCAGTATTTT
>TRBD1|TRBV7-9|12|-|TRBJ1-2
CASSRQGDSYTF
TGTGCCAGCAGCCGCCAGGGGGATAGCTACACCTTC
>-|TRBV11-2|15|few|TRBJ2-7
CASSHHTRGAYEQYF
TGTGCCAGCAGCCACCATACGAGAGGGGCCTACGAGCAGTACTTC
>-|TRBV12-3/TRBV12-4|15|-|TRBJ1-6
CASSSRTGINSPLHF
TGTGCCAGCAGTTCTCGCACAGGGATAAATTCACCCCTCCACTTT
>TRBD1|TRBV4-3|18|-|TRBJ2-1
CASSRRRGQGARGNEQFF
TGCGCCAGCAGCCGACGAAGGGGGCAGGGGGCGAGGGGCAATGAGCAGTTCTTC
>-|TRBV21-1|13|few|TRBJ1-4
CASHVQGCEKLFF
TGTGCCAGCCACGTACAGGGCTGTGAAAAACTGTTTTTT